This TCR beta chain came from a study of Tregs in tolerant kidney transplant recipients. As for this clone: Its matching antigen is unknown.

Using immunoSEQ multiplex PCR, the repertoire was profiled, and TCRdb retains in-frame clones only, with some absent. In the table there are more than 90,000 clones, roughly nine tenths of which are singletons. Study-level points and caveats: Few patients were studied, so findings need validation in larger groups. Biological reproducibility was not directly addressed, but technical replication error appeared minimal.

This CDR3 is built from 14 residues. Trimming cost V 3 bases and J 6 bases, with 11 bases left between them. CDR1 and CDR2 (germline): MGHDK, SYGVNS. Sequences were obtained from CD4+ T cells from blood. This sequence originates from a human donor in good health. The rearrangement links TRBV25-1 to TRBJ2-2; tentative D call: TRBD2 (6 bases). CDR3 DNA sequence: TGTGCCAGCAGTGAGGGGGGATCTGCCGGGGAGCTGTTTTTT. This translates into CASSEGGSAGELFF.